The 15 T cell receptor beta chains in this list originate from one sample, sequenced in a study of cytomegalovirus exposure and HLA in healthy donors. Primers included in the PCR were 60 Vbeta and 13 Jbeta primers. Sequenced by immunoSEQ multiplex PCR; TCRdb stores in-frame clones only, minus some. Seen here are 95,000 to 100,000 clones, 74% observed once, and the top ten hold roughly 1.8%. The sample taken for sequencing was PBMCs. These receptors all come from a male donor in good health and CMV-seronegative.

CDR3 sequence: CASSQRVGAQETQYF. The CDR3 nucleotides read TGCGCCAGCAGCCAGCGGGTTGGTGCCCAAGAGACCCAGTACTTC. V usage is TRBV4-1 and J usage is TRBJ2-5, with TRBD2 as a possible D gene (5 bases). Between the trimmed V and J ends, which lost 3 bases and 1 base, there was a span of 12 bases. Germline CDR1 reads MGHRA; CDR2 reads YSYEKL. The CDR3 totals 15 residues.

The CDR3 protein is CSARGQETQYF. Here the CDR3 DNA reads TGCAGTGCTAGGGGGCAGGAGACCCAGTACTTC. The chain uses TRBV20-1 and TRBJ2-5; D might be TRBD1 (5 bases). CDR1 is DFQATT, CDR2 SNEGSKA, per germline (reference sequence). The CDR3 totals 11 residues. V shed 3 bases and J shed 5 bases, with 7 bases lying between them.

The CDR3 loop is CASRHPEAFF. In DNA form, the CDR3 reads TGTGCCAGCAGACATCCTGAAGCTTTCTTT. The chain joins TRBV27 to TRBJ1-1; D not resolved. Germline V gene sequence: CDR1 MNHEY, CDR2 SMNVEV (reference sequence). The CDR3 consists of 10 residues. Trimming stripped 6 bases from V and 6 bases from J, with 5 bases between.

This sequence joins TRBV5-1 and TRBJ2-7, with 10 bases lining up with TRBD2. This CDR3 spans 14 amino acids. V gave up 3 bases and J gave up 4 bases; unmatched junction bases: 4. CDR1 SGHRS and CDR2 YFSETQ come from the germline V gene. CDR3 coding DNA: TGCGCCAGCAGCTACAGCGGGAGGGCTTACGAGCAGTACTTC. Translation gives CASSYSGRAYEQYF.

The chain couples TRBV6-6 to TRBJ2-7, with D perhaps matching TRBD1 (5 bases). The CDR3 sequence is 14 residues long. V dropped 2 bases and J dropped 0 bases, with 8 bases sitting between them. Per germline, CDR1 MNHNY and CDR2 SVGAGI (reference sequence). The CDR3 DNA is TGTGCCAGCAGTTACGACAGTCCCTCCTACGAGCAGTACTTC. It yields the protein CASSYDSPSYEQYF.

Only a few counts were recorded for this clone. V gene TRBV5-4 combines with J gene TRBJ2-7; possibly TRBD2 for D (5 bases). The CDR3 contains 15 residues. V lost 4 bases and J lost 0, with 14 bases in between. Germline lookup yields CDR1 SGHNT and CDR2 YYREEE (reference sequence). CDR3 coding DNA: TGTGCCAGCAGCCAAGGACGGAGGAGCTCCTACGAGCAGTACTTC. Residues: CASSQGRRSSYEQYF.

The J gene is TRBJ2-5, the V gene TRBV27; 10 bases are shared with TRBD2. In germline, CDR1 is MNHEY, CDR2 SMNVEV (reference sequence). V gave up 5 bases and J gave up 0 bases; unmatched junction bases: 6. CDR3 size: 16 residues. The CDR3, as DNA: TGTGCCAGCAGTCCATATAGCGGGAGGAACCAAGAGACCCAGTACTTC. Its translation: CASSPYSGRNQETQYF.

A word on this clone: Without the conserved terminal phenylalanine or tryptophan, this CDR3 likely stems from a read error. This chain joins TRBV7-9 and TRBJ1-2; D uncertain. V was clipped by 9 bases and J by 3 bases, with 8 bases between them. The CDR3 has 11 amino acids. CDR1 and CDR2 (germline): SEHNR, FQNEAQ (reference sequence). CDR3 region: CASSGDYGYTL. The CDR3 coding sequence is TGTGCCAGTTCCGGGGACTATGGCTACACCCTC.

This chain links TRBV28 with TRBJ1-5; weak D call: TRBD1 (6 bases). CDR3 length: 16 amino acids. Looked up from germline, CDR1 is MDHEN and CDR2 is SYDVKM. Trimming shortened V by 3 bases and J by 4 bases, and 16 bases separated the two germline ends. CDR3 sequence: CASSLGRGGGNQPQHF. CDR3 DNA: TGTGCCAGCAGTTTGGGCAGGGGCGGTGGGAATCAGCCCCAGCATTTT. Combining the CDR3 with reference TRBV28 and TRBJ1-5 gives the whole variable domain DVKVTQSSRYLVKRTGEKVFLECVQDMDHENMFWYRQDPGLGLRLIYFSYDVKMKEKGDIPEGYSVSREKKERFSLILESASTNQTSMYLCASSLGRGGGNQPQHFGDGTRLSIL.

The rearrangement joins TRBV7-8 to TRBJ2-2, with 9 bases that match TRBD1. The CDR3 extends over 15 amino acids. Germline V lookup: CDR1 SGHVS, CDR2 FQNEAQ. After removal of 4 bases from V and 6 bases from J, the junction contained 6 bases not matched to a gene. CDR3 coding DNA: TGTGCCAGCAGCTCCCGGGACAGGGTGTCCGGGGAGCTGTTTTTT. Encoded protein: CASSSRDRVSGELFF.

The genes are TRBV27 and TRBJ2-1, with D maybe TRBD2 (5 bases). This CDR3 contains 15 residues. The V gene lost 4 bases and the J gene lost 2 bases, with 12 bases spanning the gap. Germline CDR1 reads MNHEY; CDR2 reads SMNVEV (reference sequence). CDR3 nucleotides: TGTGCCAGCAGTTCTCGAGGGAGTACCTACAATGAGCAGTTCTTC. This encodes CASSSRGSTYNEQFF.

The chain couples TRBV5-1 to TRBJ2-7; D not resolved. The germline V gene has CDR1 SGHRS and CDR2 YFSETQ. The V end lost 0 bases, the J end lost 3 bases, and 4 bases lay between the germline ends. CDR3 length: 12 amino acids. CDR3 sequence reads: CASSLGNYEQYF. CDR3 DNA: TGCGCCAGCAGCTTGGGTAACTACGAGCAGTACTTC.

This clone was detected a few times. The chain recombines TRBV5-1 with TRBJ2-7; tentative D call: TRBD1 (6 bases). V was clipped by 4 bases and J by 5 bases, with 13 bases between them. The germline gives CDR1 SGHRS, CDR2 YFSETQ. The CDR3 spans 13 residues. The CDR3 here is CASSLSGVHEQYF. The CDR3 coding sequence is TGCGCCAGCAGCCTATCAGGGGTTCACGAGCAGTACTTC.

This clone was seen only once. V and J are TRBV10-3 and TRBJ1-4; 11 positions agree with TRBD1. This CDR3 region has 15 residues. Germline V CDR1 and CDR2: ENHRY, SYGVKD. With V trimmed by 10 bases and J by 6 bases, 10 bases remained unmatched. The CDR3 DNA is TGTGCCACCCGAGGACAGGGGGCGCGGGATGAAAAACTGTTTTTT. Translated, it gives CATRGQGARDEKLFF.

The chain has TRBV6-1 and TRBJ1-2; D might be TRBD1 (6 bases). Deletions cut 1 base from V and 3 bases from J, with 6 bases between. The germline gives CDR1 MNHNS, CDR2 SASEGT. The CDR3 is 13 amino acids. The CDR3 sequence: CASSEDRDYGYTF. The CDR3 region has the DNA TGTGCCAGCAGTGAAGACAGGGACTATGGCTACACCTTC.